The clone carrying this T cell receptor beta chain came up once. TCRdb re-analysed the reads in MiXCR, keeping a single row per CDR3 protein. The sample includes fewer than 400,000 distinct CDR3 sequences, 15% to 20% of them seen just once. The entry originates in a study of T cell repertoires in cytomegalovirus infection. The CDR3 runs 15 residues. Germline lookup yields CDR1 SGHRS and CDR2 YFSETQ. Trimming cost V 4 bases and J 0 bases; bases outside gene matches: 3. Input material: PBMCs. This receptor was obtained from a human donor in good health (CMV status not recorded). Some clones in this sample may be carry-over from other donors' samples. The V and J genes are TRBV5-1 and TRBJ2-1, with 8 positions matching TRBD2. The CDR3 is CASSREGNSYNEQFF. The CDR3 region has the DNA TGCGCCAGCAGCCGGGAGGGGAACTCCTACAATGAGCAGTTCTTC.